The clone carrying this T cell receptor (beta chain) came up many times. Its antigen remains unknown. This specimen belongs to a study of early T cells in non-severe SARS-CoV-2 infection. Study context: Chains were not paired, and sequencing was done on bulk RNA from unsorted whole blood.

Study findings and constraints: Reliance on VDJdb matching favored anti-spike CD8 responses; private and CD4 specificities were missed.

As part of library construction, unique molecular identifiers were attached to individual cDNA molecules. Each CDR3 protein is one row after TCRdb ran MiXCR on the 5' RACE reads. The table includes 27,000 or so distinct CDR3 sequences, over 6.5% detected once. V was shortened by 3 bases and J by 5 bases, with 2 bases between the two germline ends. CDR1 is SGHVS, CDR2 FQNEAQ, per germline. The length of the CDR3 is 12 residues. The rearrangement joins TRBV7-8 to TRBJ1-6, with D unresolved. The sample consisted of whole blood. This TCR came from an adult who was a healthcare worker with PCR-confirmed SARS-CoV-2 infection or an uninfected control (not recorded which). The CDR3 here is CASSLDNSPLHF. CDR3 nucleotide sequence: TGTGCCAGCAGCTTGGATAATTCACCCCTCCACTTT.